Reported below is one T cell receptor (beta chain). Sequencing was performed with immunoSEQ multiplex PCR; in TCRdb, only in-frame clones are kept and a portion is missing. The data show approximately 83,000 clones, about 94% seen once. This sample was included in a study of T cell changes during pregnancy in multiple sclerosis. CDR3 size: 15 residues. The V gene lost 5 bases and the J gene lost 1 base, with 11 bases spanning the gap. CDR1 and CDR2 (germline): MRHNA, SNTAGT. The receptor was isolated from a female donor with multiple sclerosis, enrolled in a pregnancy study. The chain recombines TRBV6-4 with TRBJ2-2, with D possibly matching TRBD2 (5 bases). Material: peripheral blood, obtained in the third trimester of pregnancy. The chain's CDR3 is CASSPEDLNTGELFF. The CDR3, as DNA: TGTGCCAGCAGTCCAGAGGACTTGAACACCGGGGAGCTGTTTTTT.